This TCR beta chain was captured by sequencing in a study of cytomegalovirus exposure and HLA in healthy donors. Trimming stripped 7 bases from V and 5 bases from J, with 5 bases between. This CDR3 comprises 11 residues. The V gene's germline CDR1 is LNHDA and CDR2 SQIVND (reference sequence). Sequencing was performed with immunoSEQ multiplex PCR; in TCRdb, only in-frame clones are kept and a portion is missing. The sample has 76,000 or so clones; over 85% are singletons. The chain is built from TRBV19 and TRBJ2-2; unclear D gene. The sequence derives from a woman aged 18 to 35 in good health and CMV-seronegative. The sample was PBMCs. Written as DNA, the CDR3 is TGTGCCAGTACCGTAACCGGGGAGCTGTTTTTT. It translates to CASTVTGELFF.